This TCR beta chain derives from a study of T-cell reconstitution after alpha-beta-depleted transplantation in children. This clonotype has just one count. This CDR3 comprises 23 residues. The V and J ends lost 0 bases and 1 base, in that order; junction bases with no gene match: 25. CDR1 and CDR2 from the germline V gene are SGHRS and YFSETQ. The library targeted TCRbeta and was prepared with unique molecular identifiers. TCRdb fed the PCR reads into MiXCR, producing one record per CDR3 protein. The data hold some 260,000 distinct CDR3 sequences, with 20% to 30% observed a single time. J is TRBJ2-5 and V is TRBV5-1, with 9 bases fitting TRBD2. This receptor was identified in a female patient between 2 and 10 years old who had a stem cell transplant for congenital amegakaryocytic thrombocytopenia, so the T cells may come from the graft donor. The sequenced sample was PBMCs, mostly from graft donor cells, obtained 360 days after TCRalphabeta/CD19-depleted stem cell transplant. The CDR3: CASSLAARKVQASGVPRQETQYF. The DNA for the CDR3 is TGCGCCAGCAGCTTGGCCGCCAGGAAGGTACAGGCTAGCGGGGTTCCCCGCCAAGAGACCCAGTACTTC.